The next 9 T cell receptor beta chains were all read from a single sample in a study of blood T cell repertoires in COVID-19. Libraries were prepared by immunoSEQ multiplex PCR; TCRdb keeps only in-frame clonotypes and omits some of them. The table lists 30,000 to 40,000 clones, around 74% of them singletons. Material for sequencing was peripheral blood. These TCRs come from a man aged 65-85 years with COVID-19, enrolled during active disease.

The gene calls are TRBV10-3 and TRBJ1-1; perhaps TRBD1 as D (5 bases). Germline V gene lookup returns CDR1 ENHRY and CDR2 SYGVKD. The CDR3 consists of 15 residues. V was clipped by 0 bases and J by 1 base, with 9 bases between them. Here the CDR3 reads CAISESGGENTEAFF. The CDR3 nucleotides read TGTGCCATCAGTGAGTCGGGGGGGGAGAACACTGAAGCTTTCTTT.

In its sample, this clone ranks as large. V is TRBV10-3 and J is TRBJ1-4, with a possible D match to TRBD1 (5 bases). CDR1 ENHRY and CDR2 SYGVKD come from the germline V gene. This CDR3 comprises 15 residues. V dropped 6 bases and J dropped 3 bases, with 14 bases sitting between them. CDR3 in amino acids: CAISPSDRANEKLFF. The CDR3 nucleotides are TGTGCCATCAGCCCTAGCGACAGAGCTAATGAAAAACTGTTTTTT.

The chain has TRBV30 and TRBJ2-7, with 15 bases that match TRBD2. Unmatched junction bases numbered 17, after V lost 5 bases and J lost 6 bases. CDR3 length: 18 residues. Looked up from germline, CDR1 is GTSNPN and CDR2 is SVGIG (reference sequence). Here the CDR3 reads CAWPSRRTSGRAPGEQYF. CDR3 bases: TGTGCCTGGCCATCCAGGCGGACTAGCGGGAGGGCCCCTGGCGAGCAGTACTTC.

The chain is built from TRBV9 and TRBJ2-7; 7 nucleotides agree with TRBD1. The germline CDR1 and CDR2 sequences are SGDLS and YYNGEE. With V trimmed by 0 bases and J by 5 bases, 8 bases remained unmatched. The CDR3 loop spans 15 amino acids. CDR3 bases: TGTGCCAGCAGCGTAGGACAGGGCCTCGGGGACGAGCAGTACTTC. Translated, it gives CASSVGQGLGDEQYF.

This sequence joins TRBV19 and TRBJ1-5; 7 bases match TRBD1. From germline, CDR1 is LNHDA and CDR2 SQIVND (reference sequence). The CDR3 has 17 residues. Trimming took 7 bases from V and 0 from J; bases not matched to a gene: 12. CDR3 loop: CASTPPGQTYSNQPQHF. As DNA, the CDR3 is TGTGCCAGTACCCCCCCGGGACAGACTTATAGCAATCAGCCCCAGCATTTT.

V and J are TRBV4-1 and TRBJ1-6, with unresolved D. CDR3 length: 18 amino acids. CDR1 is MGHRA, CDR2 YSYEKL, per germline. Trimming took off 1 base at V and 1 base at J, with 14 bases between the two ends. The CDR3 nucleotides are TGCGCCAGCAGCCAAGGCGATGGGAGGGCATCCTATAATTCACCCCTCCACTTT. Encoded protein: CASSQGDGRASYNSPLHF.

The chain couples TRBV11-2 to TRBJ1-1; D might be TRBD1 (5 bases). Trimming removed 4 bases from V and 7 bases from J, with 16 bases in between. The CDR3 covers 14 residues. Germline V CDR1 and CDR2: SGHAT, FQNNGV. This CDR3 reads CASSSNRGFDEAFF. CDR3 sequence (DNA): TGTGCCAGCAGCTCAAATCGGGGGTTCGATGAAGCTTTCTTT.

The V and J genes are TRBV2 and TRBJ2-1; 7 bases are a match to TRBD1. V lost 6 bases, J lost 12 bases, and 17 bases stayed unmatched. CDR1 and CDR2 from the germline V gene are SNHLY and FYNNEI. The CDR3 is 15 amino acids. The CDR3 reads CASSAGTASGWRQFF. CDR3 DNA sequence: TGTGCCAGCAGCGCCGGGACAGCATCGGGTTGGCGGCAGTTCTTC.

The chain combines TRBV7-3 with TRBJ2-3; a possible D gene is TRBD1 (5 bases). This CDR3 has 13 residues. Per the germline V gene, CDR1 is SGHTA and CDR2 is FQGTGA. V lost 2 bases to trimming and J lost 6 bases, with 9 bases between them. CDR3 DNA: TGTGCCAGCAGCTTACAGGGCAGTGATACGCAGTATTTT. Translated: CASSLQGSDTQYF.